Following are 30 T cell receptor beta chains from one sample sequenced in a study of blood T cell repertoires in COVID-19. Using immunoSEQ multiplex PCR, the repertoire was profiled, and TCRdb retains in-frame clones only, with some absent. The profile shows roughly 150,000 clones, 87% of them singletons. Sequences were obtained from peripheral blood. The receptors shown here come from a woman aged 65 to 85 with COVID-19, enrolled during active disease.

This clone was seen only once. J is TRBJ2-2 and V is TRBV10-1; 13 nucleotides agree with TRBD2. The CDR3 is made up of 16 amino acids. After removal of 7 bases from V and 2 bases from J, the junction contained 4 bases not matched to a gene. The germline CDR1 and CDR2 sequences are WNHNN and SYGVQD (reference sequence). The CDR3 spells CASTPGLAGNTGELFF. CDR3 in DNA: TGCGCCAGCACACCGGGACTAGCGGGAAACACCGGGGAGCTGTTTTTT.

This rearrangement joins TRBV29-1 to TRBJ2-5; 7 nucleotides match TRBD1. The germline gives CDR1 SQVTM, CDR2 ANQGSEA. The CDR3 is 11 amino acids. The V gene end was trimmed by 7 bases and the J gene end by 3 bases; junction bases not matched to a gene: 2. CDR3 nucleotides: TGCAGCGGGGACAGCAAAGAGACCCAGTACTTC. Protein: CSGDSKETQYF.

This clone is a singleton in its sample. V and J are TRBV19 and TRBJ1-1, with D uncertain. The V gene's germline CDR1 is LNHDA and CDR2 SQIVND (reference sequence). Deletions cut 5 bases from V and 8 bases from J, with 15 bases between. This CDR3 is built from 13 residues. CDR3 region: CASSSPDFPEAFF. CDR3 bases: TGTGCCAGTAGTTCCCCGGACTTCCCAGAAGCTTTCTTT.

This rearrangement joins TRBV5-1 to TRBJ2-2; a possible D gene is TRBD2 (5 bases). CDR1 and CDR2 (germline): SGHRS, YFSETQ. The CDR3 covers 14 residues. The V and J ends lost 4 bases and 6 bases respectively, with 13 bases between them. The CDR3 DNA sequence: TGCGCCAGCAGCAGCGGCGGGCTCCCCGGGGAGCTGTTTTTT. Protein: CASSSGGLPGELFF.

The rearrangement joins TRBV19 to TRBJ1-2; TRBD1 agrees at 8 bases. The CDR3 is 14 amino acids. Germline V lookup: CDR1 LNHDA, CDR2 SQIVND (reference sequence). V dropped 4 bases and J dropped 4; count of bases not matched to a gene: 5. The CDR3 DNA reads TGTGCCAGTAGTAATAACAGGGGGGTCTATGGCTACACCTTC. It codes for CASSNNRGVYGYTF.

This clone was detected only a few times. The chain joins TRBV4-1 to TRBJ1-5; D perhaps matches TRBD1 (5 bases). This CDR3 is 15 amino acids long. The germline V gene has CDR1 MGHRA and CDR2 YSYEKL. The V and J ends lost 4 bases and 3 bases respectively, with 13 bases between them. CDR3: CASSPGIVPNQPQHF. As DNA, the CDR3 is TGCGCCAGCAGCCCAGGGATCGTCCCCAATCAGCCCCAGCATTTT.

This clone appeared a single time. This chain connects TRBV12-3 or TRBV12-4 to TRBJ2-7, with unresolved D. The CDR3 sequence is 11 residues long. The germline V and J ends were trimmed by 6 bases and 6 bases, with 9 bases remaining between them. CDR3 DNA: TGTGCCAGCAGGGGCGTCTCCGAGCAGTACTTC. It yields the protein CASRGVSEQYF.

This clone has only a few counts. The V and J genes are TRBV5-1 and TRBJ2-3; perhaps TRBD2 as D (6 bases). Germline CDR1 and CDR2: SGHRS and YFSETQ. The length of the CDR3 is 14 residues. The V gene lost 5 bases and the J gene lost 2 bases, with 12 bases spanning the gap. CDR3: CASSRTGDTDTQYF. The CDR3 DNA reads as TGCGCCAGCAGTAGGACGGGAGACACAGATACGCAGTATTTT. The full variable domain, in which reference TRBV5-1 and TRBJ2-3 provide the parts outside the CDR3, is KAGVTQTPRYLIKTRGQQVTLSCSPISGHRSVSWYQQTPGQGLQFLFEYFSETQRNKGNFPGRFSGRQFSNSRSEMNVSTLELGDSALYLCASSRTGDTDTQYFGPGTRLTVL.

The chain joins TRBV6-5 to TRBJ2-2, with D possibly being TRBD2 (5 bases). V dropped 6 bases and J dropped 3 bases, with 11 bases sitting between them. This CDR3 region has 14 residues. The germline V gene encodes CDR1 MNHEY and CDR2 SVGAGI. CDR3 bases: TGTGCCAGCAGGGCATCGGGGTACACCGGGGAGCTGTTTTTT. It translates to CASRASGYTGELFF.

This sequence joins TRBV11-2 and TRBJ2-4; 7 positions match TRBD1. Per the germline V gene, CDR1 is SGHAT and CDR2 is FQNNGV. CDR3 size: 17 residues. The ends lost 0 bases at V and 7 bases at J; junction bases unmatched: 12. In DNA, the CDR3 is TGTGCCAGCAGCTTAGATTGGAACAGGGGCTACGGGAACATTCAGTACTTC. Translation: CASSLDWNRGYGNIQYF.

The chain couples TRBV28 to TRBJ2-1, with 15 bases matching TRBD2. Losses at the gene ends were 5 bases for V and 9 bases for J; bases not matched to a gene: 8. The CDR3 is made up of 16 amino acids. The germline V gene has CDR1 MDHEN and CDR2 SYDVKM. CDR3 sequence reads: CASSQGTSGGFGEQFF. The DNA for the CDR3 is TGTGCCAGCAGTCAAGGGACTAGCGGGGGGTTCGGTGAGCAGTTCTTC.

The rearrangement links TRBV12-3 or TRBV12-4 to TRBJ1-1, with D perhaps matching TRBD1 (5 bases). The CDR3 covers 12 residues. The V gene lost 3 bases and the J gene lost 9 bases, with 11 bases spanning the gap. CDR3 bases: TGTGCCAGCAGTTTTGAGACAGCTCAAGCTTTCTTT. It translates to CASSFETAQAFF.

Written as DNA, the CDR3 is TGTGCCAGCAGCTCATATCCCGGGACTGTGAACACTGAAGCTTTCTTT. It specifies CASSSYPGTVNTEAFF. The V and J genes are TRBV7-8 and TRBJ1-1; TRBD1 is a possible D gene (5 bases). The germline V gene encodes CDR1 SGHVS and CDR2 FQNEAQ. The CDR3 is 16 residues long. The germline V and J ends were trimmed by 4 bases and 0 bases, with 15 bases remaining between them.

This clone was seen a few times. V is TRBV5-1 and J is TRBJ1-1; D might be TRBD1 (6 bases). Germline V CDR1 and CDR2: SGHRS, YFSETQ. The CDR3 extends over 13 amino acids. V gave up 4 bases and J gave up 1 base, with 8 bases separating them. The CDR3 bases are TGCGCCAGCAGCGTGGGACAGAACACTGAAGCTTTCTTT. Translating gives CASSVGQNTEAFF.

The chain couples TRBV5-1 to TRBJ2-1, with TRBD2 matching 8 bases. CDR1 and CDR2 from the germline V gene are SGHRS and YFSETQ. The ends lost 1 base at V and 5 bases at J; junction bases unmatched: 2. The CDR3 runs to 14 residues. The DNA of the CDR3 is TGCGCCAGCAGCTTGAGAGCGGGAGACAATGAGCAGTTCTTC. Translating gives CASSLRAGDNEQFF. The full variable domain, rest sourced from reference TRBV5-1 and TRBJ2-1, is KAGVTQTPRYLIKTRGQQVTLSCSPISGHRSVSWYQQTPGQGLQFLFEYFSETQRNKGNFPGRFSGRQFSNSRSEMNVSTLELGDSALYLCASSLRAGDNEQFFGPGTRLTVL.

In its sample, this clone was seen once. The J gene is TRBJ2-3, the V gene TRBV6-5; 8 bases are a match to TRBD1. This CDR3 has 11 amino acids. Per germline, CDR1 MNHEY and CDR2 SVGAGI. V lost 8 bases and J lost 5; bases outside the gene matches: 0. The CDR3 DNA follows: TGTGCCAGCGGACAGGGAGATACGCAGTATTTT. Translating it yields CASGQGDTQYF.

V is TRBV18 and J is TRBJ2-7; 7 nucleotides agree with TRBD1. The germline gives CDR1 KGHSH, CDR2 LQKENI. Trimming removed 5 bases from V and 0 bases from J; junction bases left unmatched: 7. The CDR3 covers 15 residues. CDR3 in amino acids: CASSGTALSSYEQYF. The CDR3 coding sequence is TGTGCCAGCTCAGGGACAGCCTTGAGCTCCTACGAGCAGTACTTC.

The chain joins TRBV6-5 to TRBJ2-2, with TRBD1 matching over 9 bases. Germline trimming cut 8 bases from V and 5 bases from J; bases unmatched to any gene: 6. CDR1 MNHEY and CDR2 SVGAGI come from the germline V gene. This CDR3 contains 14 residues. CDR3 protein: CASFRTGETGELFF. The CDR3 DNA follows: TGTGCCAGCTTCAGGACAGGGGAAACCGGGGAGCTGTTTTTT.

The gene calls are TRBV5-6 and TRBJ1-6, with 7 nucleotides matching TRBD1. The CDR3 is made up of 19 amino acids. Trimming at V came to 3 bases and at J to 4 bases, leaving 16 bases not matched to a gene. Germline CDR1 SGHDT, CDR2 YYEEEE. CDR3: CASSWRYHRDRGYNSPLHF. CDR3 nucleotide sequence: TGTGCCAGCAGCTGGAGATATCACCGGGACAGAGGATATAATTCACCCCTCCACTTT.

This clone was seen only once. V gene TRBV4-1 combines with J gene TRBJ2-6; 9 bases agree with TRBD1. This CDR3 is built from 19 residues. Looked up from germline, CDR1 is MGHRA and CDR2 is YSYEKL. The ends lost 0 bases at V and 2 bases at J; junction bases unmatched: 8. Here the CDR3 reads CASSQDPWTGDPGANVLTF. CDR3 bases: TGCGCCAGCAGCCAAGATCCTTGGACAGGGGACCCTGGGGCCAACGTCCTGACTTTC.

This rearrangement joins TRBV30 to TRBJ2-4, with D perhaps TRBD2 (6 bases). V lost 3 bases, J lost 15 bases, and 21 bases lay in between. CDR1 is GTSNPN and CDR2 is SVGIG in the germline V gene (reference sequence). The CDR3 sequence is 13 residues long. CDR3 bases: TGTGCCTGGAGAGATAACCCGGGACTTAATTGGTACTTC. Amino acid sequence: CAWRDNPGLNWYF.

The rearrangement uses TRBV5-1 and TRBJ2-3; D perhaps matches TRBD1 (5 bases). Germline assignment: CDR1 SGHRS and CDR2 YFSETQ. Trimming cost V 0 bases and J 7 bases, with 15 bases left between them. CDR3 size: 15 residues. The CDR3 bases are TGCGCCAGCAGCTTGGTTCCAGGGCTGGGAAATACGCAGTATTTT. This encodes CASSLVPGLGNTQYF.

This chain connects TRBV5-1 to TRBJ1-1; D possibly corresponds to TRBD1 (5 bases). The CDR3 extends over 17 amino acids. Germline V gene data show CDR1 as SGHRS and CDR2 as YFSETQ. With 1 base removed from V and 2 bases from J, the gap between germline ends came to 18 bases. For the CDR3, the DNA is TGCGCCAGCAGCTTGCTATCGGGGGAGACGGGAAACACTGAAGCTTTCTTT. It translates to CASSLLSGETGNTEAFF.

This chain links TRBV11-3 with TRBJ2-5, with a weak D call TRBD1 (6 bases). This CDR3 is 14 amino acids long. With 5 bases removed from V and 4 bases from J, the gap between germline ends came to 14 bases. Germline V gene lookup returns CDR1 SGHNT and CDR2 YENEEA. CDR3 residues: CASSTRQESETQYF. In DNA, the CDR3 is TGTGCCAGCAGCACCCGACAGGAATCAGAGACCCAGTACTTC.

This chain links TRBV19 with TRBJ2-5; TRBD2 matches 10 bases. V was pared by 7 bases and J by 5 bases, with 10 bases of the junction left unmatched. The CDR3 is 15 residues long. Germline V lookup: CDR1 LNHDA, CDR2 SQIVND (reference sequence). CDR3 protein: CASNRAGGPGETQYF. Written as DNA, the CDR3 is TGTGCCAGTAACAGAGCGGGGGGGCCGGGGGAGACCCAGTACTTC.

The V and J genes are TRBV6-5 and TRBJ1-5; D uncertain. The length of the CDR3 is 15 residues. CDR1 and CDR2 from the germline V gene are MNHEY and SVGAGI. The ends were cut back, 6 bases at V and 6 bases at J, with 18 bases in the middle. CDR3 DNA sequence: TGTGCCAGCAGCTTGACACAGACCCAGCTTCAGCCCCAGCATTTT. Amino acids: CASSLTQTQLQPQHF.

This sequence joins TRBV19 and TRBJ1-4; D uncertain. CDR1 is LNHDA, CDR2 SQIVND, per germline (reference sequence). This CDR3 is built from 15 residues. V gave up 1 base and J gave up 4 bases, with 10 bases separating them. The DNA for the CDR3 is TGTGCCAGTAGTATAGTCCGAGGAATTAATGAAAAACTGTTTTTT. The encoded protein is CASSIVRGINEKLFF. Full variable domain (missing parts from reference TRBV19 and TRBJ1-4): DGGITQSPKYLFRKEGQNVTLSCEQNLNHDAMYWYRQDPGQGLRLIYYSQIVNDFQKGDIAEGYSVSREKKESFPLTVTSAQKNPTAFYLCASSIVRGINEKLFFGSGTQLSVL.

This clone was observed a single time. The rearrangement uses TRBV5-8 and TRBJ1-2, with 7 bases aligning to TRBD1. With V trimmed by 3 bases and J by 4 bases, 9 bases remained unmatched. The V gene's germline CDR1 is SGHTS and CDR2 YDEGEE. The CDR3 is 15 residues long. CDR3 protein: CASSSGSAGGYGYTF. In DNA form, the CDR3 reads TGTGCCAGCAGCTCCGGGTCCGCAGGGGGCTATGGCTACACCTTC.

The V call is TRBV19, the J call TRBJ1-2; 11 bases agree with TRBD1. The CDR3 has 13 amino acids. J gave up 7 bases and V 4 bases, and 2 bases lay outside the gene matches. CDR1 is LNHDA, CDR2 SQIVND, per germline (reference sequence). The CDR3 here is CASSRDRGIGYTF. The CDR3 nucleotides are TGTGCCAGTAGTAGGGACAGGGGGATTGGCTACACCTTC.

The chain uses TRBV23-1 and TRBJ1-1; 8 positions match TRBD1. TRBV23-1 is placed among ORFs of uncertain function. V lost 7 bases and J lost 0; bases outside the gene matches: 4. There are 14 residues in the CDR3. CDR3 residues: CASNPDRVNTEAFF. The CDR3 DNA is TGCGCCAGCAATCCGGACAGGGTGAACACTGAAGCTTTCTTT.